Sequencing of this TCR beta chain was carried out in a study of blood T cell repertoires in COVID-19. This clone is medium-sized. The junction had 5 bases not matched to a gene; V was cut back by 0 bases and J by 3 bases. Looked up from germline, CDR1 is LGHDT and CDR2 is YNNKEL (reference sequence). The CDR3 covers 17 residues. Some clones are missing from TCRdb's copy, which holds only in-frame ones; the method was immunoSEQ multiplex PCR. The sample has roughly 120,000 clones; roughly 80% are singletons. This TCR came from a man aged 45-60 years with acute or convalescent COVID-19. The V call is TRBV3-1 (or the pseudogene TRBV3-2), the J call TRBJ2-1, with TRBD2 matching 10 bases. The sample consisted of peripheral blood. This CDR3 reads CASSQDIAGGIYNEQFF. In DNA, the CDR3 is TGTGCCAGCAGCCAAGATATAGCGGGGGGTATCTACAATGAGCAGTTCTTC.